Listed below are T cell receptor beta chains from one sample, sequenced in a study of cytotoxic CD8 clonotypes in ibrutinib-treated CLL. Sequenced by immunoSEQ multiplex PCR; TCRdb stores in-frame clones only, minus some. The repertoire has 150,000 or so clones, around 80% of them found once; the top ten carry about 7.4%. This sample comprised PBMCs, obtained after 36 months of ibrutinib treatment. Receptor source: a human donor with chronic lymphocytic leukemia. Both conserved end residues are part of each CDR3. Fields, in order: CDR3 protein, CDR3 DNA, clone size, V gene, D gene, J gene, CDR3 length. A D gene is named only where the DNA matches it firmly. Where a row states a size, it is once, few, many or the class of an expanded clone; other rows omit it.

cdr3_aa: CASSIISPGSGELFF
cdr3_nt: TGTGCCAGTAGTATAATCAGCCCGGGTTCCGGGGAGCTGTTTTTT
clone_size: -
v_call: TRBV19
d_call: -
j_call: TRBJ2-2
cdr3_length: 15

cdr3_aa: CASSLSTNYGYTF
cdr3_nt: TGCGCCAGCAGCCTCAGTACTAACTATGGCTACACCTTC
clone_size: few
v_call: TRBV4-1
d_call: -
j_call: TRBJ1-2
cdr3_length: 13

cdr3_aa: CAWSLNREKLFF
cdr3_nt: TGTGCCTGGAGTCTTAACCGTGAAAAACTGTTTTTT
clone_size: -
v_call: TRBV30
d_call: -
j_call: TRBJ1-4
cdr3_length: 12

cdr3_aa: CASSYTSEGSHEQFF
cdr3_nt: TGTGCCAGCAGTTACACGTCGGAGGGGAGCCATGAGCAGTTCTTC
clone_size: -
v_call: TRBV6-5
d_call: -
j_call: TRBJ2-1
cdr3_length: 15

cdr3_aa: CASSESDWETYEQYF
cdr3_nt: TGTGCCAGCAGTGAGTCGGATTGGGAAACCTACGAGCAGTACTTC
clone_size: -
v_call: TRBV6-1
d_call: -
j_call: TRBJ2-7
cdr3_length: 15

cdr3_aa: CASSLGQGGRGYTF
cdr3_nt: TGCGCCAGCAGCTTGGGACAGGGGGGCCGGGGCTACACCTTC
clone_size: once
v_call: TRBV5-1
d_call: TRBD1
j_call: TRBJ1-2
cdr3_length: 14

cdr3_aa: CASSLGPSRGVEQFF
cdr3_nt: TGTGCCAGCAGCTTAGGGCCTAGCAGGGGAGTTGAGCAGTTCTTC
clone_size: -
v_call: TRBV11-3
d_call: -
j_call: TRBJ2-1
cdr3_length: 15

cdr3_aa: CASSLTIAGWAKNIQYF
cdr3_nt: TGCGCCAGCAGCTTGACGATAGCGGGTTGGGCCAAAAACATTCAGTACTTC
clone_size: few
v_call: TRBV5-1
d_call: TRBD2
j_call: TRBJ2-4
cdr3_length: 17

cdr3_aa: CASSGGSSTDTQYF
cdr3_nt: TGTGCCAGCAGTGGGGGCTCTAGCACAGATACGCAGTATTTT
clone_size: once
v_call: TRBV6-1
d_call: -
j_call: TRBJ2-3
cdr3_length: 14

cdr3_aa: CASSPIKGSTDTQYF
cdr3_nt: TGTGCCAGCTCACCAATCAAGGGCAGCACAGATACGCAGTATTTT
clone_size: -
v_call: TRBV18
d_call: -
j_call: TRBJ2-3
cdr3_length: 15

cdr3_aa: CASSKTGANYEQYF
cdr3_nt: TGTGCCAGCAGCAAAACAGGGGCCAACTACGAGCAGTACTTC
clone_size: -
v_call: TRBV7-9
d_call: TRBD1
j_call: TRBJ2-7
cdr3_length: 14

cdr3_aa: CASSLIRGPSYNEQFF
cdr3_nt: TGTGCCAGCAGCTTAATTCGGGGACCCTCCTACAATGAGCAGTTCTTC
clone_size: -
v_call: TRBV7-9
d_call: -
j_call: TRBJ2-1
cdr3_length: 16

cdr3_aa: CATKGDRSYEQYF
cdr3_nt: TGTGCGACGAAGGGGGACAGGTCCTACGAGCAGTACTTC
clone_size: -
v_call: TRBV27
d_call: TRBD1
j_call: TRBJ2-7
cdr3_length: 13

cdr3_aa: CATYSLSGANVLTF
cdr3_nt: TGTGCCACCTACAGCCTCTCTGGGGCCAACGTCCTGACTTTC
clone_size: -
v_call: TRBV28
d_call: -
j_call: TRBJ2-6
cdr3_length: 14

cdr3_aa: CATSRDSRGTYEQYF
cdr3_nt: TGTGCCACCAGCAGAGATAGCCGAGGGACCTACGAGCAGTACTTC
clone_size: -
v_call: TRBV15
d_call: -
j_call: TRBJ2-7
cdr3_length: 15

cdr3_aa: CASNKGADRAGGYTF
cdr3_nt: TGTGCCAGCAACAAAGGTGCGGACAGGGCTGGCGGCTACACCTTC
clone_size: -
v_call: TRBV9
d_call: TRBD1
j_call: TRBJ1-2
cdr3_length: 15

cdr3_aa: CASSRSRTGVGEKLFF
cdr3_nt: TGCGCCAGCAGCCGGAGTCGGACAGGGGTAGGGGAAAAACTGTTTTTT
clone_size: -
v_call: TRBV4-1
d_call: TRBD1
j_call: TRBJ1-4
cdr3_length: 16

cdr3_aa: CASSLLVVNEQYF
cdr3_nt: TGTGCCAGCAGTTTATTGGTTGTCAACGAGCAGTACTTC
clone_size: once
v_call: TRBV28
d_call: -
j_call: TRBJ2-7
cdr3_length: 13

cdr3_aa: CASSLVSSSGANVLTF
cdr3_nt: TGTGCCAGCAGCTTGGTGAGCTCCTCTGGGGCCAACGTCCTGACTTTC
clone_size: -
v_call: TRBV5-4
d_call: -
j_call: TRBJ2-6
cdr3_length: 16

cdr3_aa: CASGGANNAEKLFF
cdr3_nt: TGTGCCTCTGGAGGAGCCAACAACGCTGAAAAACTGTTTTTT
clone_size: once
v_call: TRBV10-3
d_call: -
j_call: TRBJ1-4
cdr3_length: 14

cdr3_aa: CASKKSGTSPLGTQYF
cdr3_nt: TGTGCCAGCAAAAAAAGCGGGACTAGTCCTCTAGGAACGCAGTATTTT
clone_size: -
v_call: TRBV7-3
d_call: TRBD2
j_call: TRBJ2-3
cdr3_length: 16

cdr3_aa: CASSDYYGYTF
cdr3_nt: TGTGCCAGCAGTGACTACTATGGCTACACCTTC
clone_size: -
v_call: TRBV6-4
d_call: -
j_call: TRBJ1-2
cdr3_length: 11